The entry that follows covers one T cell receptor (beta chain) sequence. Original methodology: Nucleated cell counts were estimated from reference gene primer amplification. TCRdb's copy holds only in-frame clones and misses some; the assay was immunoSEQ multiplex PCR. V, J and clone size are taken as reported in that table, and D and trimming were inferred from the DNA itself. The table has roughly 46,000 clones, more than 75% seen once. V gave up 5 bases and J gave up 6 bases; unmatched junction bases: 13. The CDR3 is 15 amino acids. Germline-derived CDR1 and CDR2 are SGHRS and YFSETQ. The entry originates in a study of blood T cell repertoires in COVID-19.

Sequencing used peripheral blood. The chain recombines TRBV5-1 with TRBJ1-1, with 7 bases lining up with TRBD1. The source of this sequence is a man aged 45 to 65 with active COVID-19. The CDR3 coding sequence is TGCGCCAGCAGGCAGCAGGGGGACGTACGGTCTGAAGCTTTCTTT. Translation: CASRQQGDVRSEAFF.